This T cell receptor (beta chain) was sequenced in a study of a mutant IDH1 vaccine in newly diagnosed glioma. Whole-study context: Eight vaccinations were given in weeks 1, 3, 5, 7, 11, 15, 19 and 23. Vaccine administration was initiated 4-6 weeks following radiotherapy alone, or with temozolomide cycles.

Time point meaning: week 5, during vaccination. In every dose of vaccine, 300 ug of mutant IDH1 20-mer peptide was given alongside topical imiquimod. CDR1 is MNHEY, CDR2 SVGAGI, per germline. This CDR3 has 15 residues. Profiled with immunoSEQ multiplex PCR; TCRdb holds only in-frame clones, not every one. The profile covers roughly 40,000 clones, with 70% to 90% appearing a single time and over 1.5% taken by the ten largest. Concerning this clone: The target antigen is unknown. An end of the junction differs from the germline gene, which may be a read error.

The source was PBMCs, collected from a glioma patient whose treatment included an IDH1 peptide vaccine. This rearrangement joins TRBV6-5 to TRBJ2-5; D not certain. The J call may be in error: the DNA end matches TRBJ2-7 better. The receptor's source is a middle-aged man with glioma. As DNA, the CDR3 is TGTGCCAGCAGTGACTCGGGCTCTAGCTCCTACGAGCAGTACTTC. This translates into CASSDSGSSSYEQYF.